The entry below gives a single TCR beta chain sequence along with its context. Its antigen is unidentified. Repertoires were generated with immunoSEQ multiplex PCR, while TCRdb's copy carries only in-frame clones and drops some. The repertoire holds 77,000 or so clones, about 89% seen once, with about 0.5% in the top ten. There are 15 residues in the CDR3. This record belongs to a study of OX40 agonist ivuxolimab in advanced cancers. Across the study: Averaging roughly 60 years in age, with a range of about 23 to 79, the cohort was around 87% male. Broader study findings: At doses 0.1 to 3.0 mg/kg, CD4+ and CD8+ clones expanded. Among some nonresponders, normalized T-cell clonal expansion was also low.

The sequence was obtained from an adult with an advanced solid tumor such as melanoma, head and neck, liver or kidney cancer. The V call is TRBV21-1, the J call TRBJ1-1; the DNA was not compared with TRBD1, the D call given in the table. TRBV21-1 is recorded as a pseudogene. The sequenced sample was CD4+ or CD8+ T cells sorted from blood, obtained in a trial of the OX40 agonist ivuxolimab. CDR3 sequence: CASSKVSQGHTEAFF. The DNA for the CDR3 is TGTGCCAGCAGCAAAGTAAGTCAGGGCCACACTGAAGCTTTCTTT.